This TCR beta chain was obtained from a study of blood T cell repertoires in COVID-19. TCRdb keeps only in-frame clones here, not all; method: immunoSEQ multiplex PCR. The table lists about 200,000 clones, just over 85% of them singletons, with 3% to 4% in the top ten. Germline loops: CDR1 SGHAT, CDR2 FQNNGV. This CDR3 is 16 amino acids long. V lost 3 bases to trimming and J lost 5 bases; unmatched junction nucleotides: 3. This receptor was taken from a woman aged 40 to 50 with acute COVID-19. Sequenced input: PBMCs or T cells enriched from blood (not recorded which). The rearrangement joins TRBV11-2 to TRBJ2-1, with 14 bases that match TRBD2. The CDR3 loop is CASSLGLAGADNEQFF. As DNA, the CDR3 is TGTGCCAGCAGCTTGGGACTAGCGGGAGCGGACAATGAGCAGTTCTTC.